This TCR beta chain stems from a study of early T cells in non-severe SARS-CoV-2 infection. Researchers tagged individual cDNA molecules with unique molecular identifiers. TCRdb reanalysed the 5' RACE reads using MiXCR and keeps one entry per CDR3 protein. This sample has fewer than 100,000 distinct CDR3 sequences; roughly a sixth occur once, and the top ten carry approximately 2.6%. The germline V gene encodes CDR1 KGHDR and CDR2 SFDVKD. Losses at the gene ends were 10 bases for V and 8 bases for J; bases not matched to a gene: 8. The CDR3 runs to 14 residues. Sequenced material: whole blood. The receptor was derived from an adult who was a healthcare worker with PCR-confirmed SARS-CoV-2 infection or an uninfected control (not recorded which). The chain recombines TRBV24-1 with TRBJ2-1; 12 bases agree with TRBD2. The CDR3 here is CATGLAGGRDEQFF. As DNA, the CDR3 is TGTGCCACAGGGCTAGCGGGAGGGCGAGATGAGCAGTTCTTC.